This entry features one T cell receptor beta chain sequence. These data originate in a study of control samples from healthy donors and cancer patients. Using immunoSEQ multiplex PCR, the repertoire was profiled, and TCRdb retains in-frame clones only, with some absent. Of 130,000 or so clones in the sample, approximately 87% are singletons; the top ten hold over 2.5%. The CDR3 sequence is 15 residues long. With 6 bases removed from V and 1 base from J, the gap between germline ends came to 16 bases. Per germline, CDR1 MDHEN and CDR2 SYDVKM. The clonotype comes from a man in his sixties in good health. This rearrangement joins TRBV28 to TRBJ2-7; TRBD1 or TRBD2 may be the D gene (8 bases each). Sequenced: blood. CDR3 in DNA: TGTGCCAGCAGCCCCGGGGGGGACAGGTCCTACGAGCAGTACTTC. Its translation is CASSPGGDRSYEQYF.